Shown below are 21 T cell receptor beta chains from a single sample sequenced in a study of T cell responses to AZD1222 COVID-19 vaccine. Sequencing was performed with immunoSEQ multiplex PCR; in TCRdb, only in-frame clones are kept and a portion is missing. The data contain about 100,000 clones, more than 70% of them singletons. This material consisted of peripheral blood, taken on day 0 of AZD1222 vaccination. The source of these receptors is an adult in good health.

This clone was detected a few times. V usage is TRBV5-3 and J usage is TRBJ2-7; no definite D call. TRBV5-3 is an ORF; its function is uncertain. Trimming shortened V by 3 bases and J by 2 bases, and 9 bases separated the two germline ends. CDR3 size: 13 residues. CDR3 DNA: TGTGCCAGAAGCTATCAGCAGCCCTACGAGCAGTACTTC. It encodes CARSYQQPYEQYF.

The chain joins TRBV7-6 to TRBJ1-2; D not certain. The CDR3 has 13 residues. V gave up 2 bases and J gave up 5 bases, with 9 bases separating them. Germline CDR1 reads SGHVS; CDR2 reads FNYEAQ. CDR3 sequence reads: CASSLPGNYGYTF. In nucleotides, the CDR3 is TGTGCCAGCAGCTTACCGGGGAATTATGGCTACACCTTC.

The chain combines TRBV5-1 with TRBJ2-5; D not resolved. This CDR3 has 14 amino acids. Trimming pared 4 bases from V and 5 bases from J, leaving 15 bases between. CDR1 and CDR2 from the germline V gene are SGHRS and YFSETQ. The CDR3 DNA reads TGCGCCAGCAGCCGGGCCGGGCTTGAGGAGACCCAGTACTTC. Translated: CASSRAGLEETQYF.

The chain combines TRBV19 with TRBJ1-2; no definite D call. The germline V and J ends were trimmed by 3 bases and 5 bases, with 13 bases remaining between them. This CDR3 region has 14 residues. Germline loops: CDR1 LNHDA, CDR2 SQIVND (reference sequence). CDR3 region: CASSIRTQPYGYTF. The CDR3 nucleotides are TGTGCCAGTAGTATCCGTACACAGCCGTATGGCTACACCTTC.

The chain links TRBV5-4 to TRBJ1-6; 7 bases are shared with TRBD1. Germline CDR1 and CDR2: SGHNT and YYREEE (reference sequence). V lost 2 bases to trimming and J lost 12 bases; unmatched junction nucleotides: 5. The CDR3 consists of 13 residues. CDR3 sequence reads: CASSFPGGEPLHF. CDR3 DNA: TGTGCCAGCAGCTTCCCAGGGGGAGAACCCCTCCACTTT.

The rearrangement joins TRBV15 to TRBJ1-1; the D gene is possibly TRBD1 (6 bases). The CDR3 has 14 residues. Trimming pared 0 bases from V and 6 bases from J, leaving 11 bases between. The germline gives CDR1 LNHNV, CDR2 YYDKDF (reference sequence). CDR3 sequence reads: CATSRDLSGAEAFF. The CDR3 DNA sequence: TGTGCCACCAGCAGAGATTTATCAGGGGCTGAAGCTTTCTTT.

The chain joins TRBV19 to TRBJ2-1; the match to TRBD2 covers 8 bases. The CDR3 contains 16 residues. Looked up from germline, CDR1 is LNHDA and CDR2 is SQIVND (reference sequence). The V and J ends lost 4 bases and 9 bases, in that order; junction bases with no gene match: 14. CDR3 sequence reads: CASSSSGGPQNREQFF. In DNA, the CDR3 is TGTGCCAGTAGTAGCAGCGGGGGACCACAAAATCGTGAGCAGTTCTTC.

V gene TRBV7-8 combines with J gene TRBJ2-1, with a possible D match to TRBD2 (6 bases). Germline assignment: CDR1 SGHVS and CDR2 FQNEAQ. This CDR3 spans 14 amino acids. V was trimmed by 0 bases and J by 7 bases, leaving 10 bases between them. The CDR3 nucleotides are TGTGCCAGCAGCTTAGCTCGGGCGGGAAATGAGCAGTTCTTC. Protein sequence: CASSLARAGNEQFF.

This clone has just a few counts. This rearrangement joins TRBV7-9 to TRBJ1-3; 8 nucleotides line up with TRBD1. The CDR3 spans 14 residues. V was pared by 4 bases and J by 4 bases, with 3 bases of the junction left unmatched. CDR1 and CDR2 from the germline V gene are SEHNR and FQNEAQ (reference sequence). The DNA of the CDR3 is TGTGCCAGCAGCTCGACAGGGGTAGGAAACACCATATATTTT. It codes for CASSSTGVGNTIYF.

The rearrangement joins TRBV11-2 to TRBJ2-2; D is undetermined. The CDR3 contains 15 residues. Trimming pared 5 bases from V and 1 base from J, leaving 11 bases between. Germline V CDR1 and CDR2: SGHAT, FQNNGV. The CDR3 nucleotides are TGTGCCAGCAGCCCCAGCTGGGAGAACACCGGGGAGCTGTTTTTT. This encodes CASSPSWENTGELFF. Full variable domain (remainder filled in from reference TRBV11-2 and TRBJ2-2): EAGVAQSPRYKIIEKRQSVAFWCNPISGHATLYWYQQILGQGPKLLIQFQNNGVVDDSQLPKDRFSAERLKGVDSTLKIQPAKLEDSAVYLCASSPSWENTGELFFGEGSRLTVL.

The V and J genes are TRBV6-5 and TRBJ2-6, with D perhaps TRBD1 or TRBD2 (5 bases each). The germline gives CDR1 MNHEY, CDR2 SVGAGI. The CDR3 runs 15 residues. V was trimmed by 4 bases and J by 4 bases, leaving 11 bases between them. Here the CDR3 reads CASSSPGTGANVLTF. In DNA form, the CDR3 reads TGTGCCAGCAGTTCCCCAGGGACCGGGGCCAACGTCCTGACTTTC.

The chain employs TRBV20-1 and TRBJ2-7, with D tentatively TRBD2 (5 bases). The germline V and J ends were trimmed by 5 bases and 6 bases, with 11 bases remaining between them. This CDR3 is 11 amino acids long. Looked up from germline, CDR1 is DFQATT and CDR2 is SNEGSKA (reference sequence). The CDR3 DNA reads TGCAGTGCTTACAAGGACTCCGAGCAGTACTTC. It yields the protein CSAYKDSEQYF.

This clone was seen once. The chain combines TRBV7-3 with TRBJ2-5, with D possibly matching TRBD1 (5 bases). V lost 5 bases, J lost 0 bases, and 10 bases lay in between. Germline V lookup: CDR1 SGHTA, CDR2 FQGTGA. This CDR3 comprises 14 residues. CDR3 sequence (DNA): TGTGCCAGCAGCCCATCCAGGGACCAAGAGACCCAGTACTTC. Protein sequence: CASSPSRDQETQYF. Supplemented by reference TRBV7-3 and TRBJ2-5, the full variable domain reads GAGVSQTPSNKVTEKGKYVELRCDPISGHTALYWYRQSLGQGPEFLIYFQGTGAADDSGLPNDRFFAVRPEGSVSTLKIQRTERGDSAVYLCASSPSRDQETQYFGPGTRLLVL.

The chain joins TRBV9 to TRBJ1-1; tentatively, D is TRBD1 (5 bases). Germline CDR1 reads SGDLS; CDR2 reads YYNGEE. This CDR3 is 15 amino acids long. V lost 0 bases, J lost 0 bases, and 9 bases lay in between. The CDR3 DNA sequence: TGTGCCAGCAGCGTAGGTCCGGACATGAACACTGAAGCTTTCTTT. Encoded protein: CASSVGPDMNTEAFF. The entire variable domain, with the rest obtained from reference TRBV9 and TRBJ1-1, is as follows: DSGVTQTPKHLITATGQRVTLRCSPRSGDLSVYWYQQSLDQGLQFLIQYYNGEERAKGNILERFSAQQFPDLHSELNLSSLELGDSALYFCASSVGPDMNTEAFFGQGTRLTVV.

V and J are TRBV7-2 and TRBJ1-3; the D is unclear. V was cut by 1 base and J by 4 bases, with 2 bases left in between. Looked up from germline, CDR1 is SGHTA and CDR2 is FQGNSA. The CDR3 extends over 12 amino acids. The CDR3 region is CASSLGGNTIYF. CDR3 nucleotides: TGTGCCAGCAGCTTAGGAGGAAACACCATATATTTT.

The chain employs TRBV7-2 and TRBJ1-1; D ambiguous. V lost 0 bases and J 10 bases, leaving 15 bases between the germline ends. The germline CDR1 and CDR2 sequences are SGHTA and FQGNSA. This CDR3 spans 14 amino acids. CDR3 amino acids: CASSLAGNPRGAFF. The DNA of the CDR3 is TGTGCCAGCAGCTTAGCGGGCAACCCTCGCGGAGCTTTCTTT.

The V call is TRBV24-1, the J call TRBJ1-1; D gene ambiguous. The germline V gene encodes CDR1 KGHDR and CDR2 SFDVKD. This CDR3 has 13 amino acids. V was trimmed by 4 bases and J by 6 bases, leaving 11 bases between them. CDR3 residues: CATSDRTASEAFF. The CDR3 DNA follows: TGTGCCACCAGTGACCGGACGGCCTCTGAAGCTTTCTTT.

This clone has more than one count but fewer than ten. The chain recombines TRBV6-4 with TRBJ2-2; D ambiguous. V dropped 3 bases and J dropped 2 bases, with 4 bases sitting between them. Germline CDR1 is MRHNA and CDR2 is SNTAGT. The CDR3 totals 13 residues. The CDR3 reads CASSEDNTGELFF. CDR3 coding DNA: TGTGCCAGCAGTGAGGACAACACCGGGGAGCTGTTTTTT.

CDR3 nucleotides: TGCGCCAGCAGCCAAGGGCTTTCGGGACAGAGACCTTATGGCTACACCTTC. Protein product: CASSQGLSGQRPYGYTF. The rearrangement joins TRBV4-1 to TRBJ1-2; the match to TRBD1 covers 7 bases. The germline V gene has CDR1 MGHRA and CDR2 YSYEKL. Trimming cost V 1 base and J 5 bases; bases outside gene matches: 13. The CDR3 totals 17 residues.

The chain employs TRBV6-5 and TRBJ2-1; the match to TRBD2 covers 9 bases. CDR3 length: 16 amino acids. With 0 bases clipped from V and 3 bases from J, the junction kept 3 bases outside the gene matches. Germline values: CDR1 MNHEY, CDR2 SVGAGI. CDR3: CASSYSSGSLYNEQFF. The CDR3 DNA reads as TGTGCCAGCAGTTACTCTAGCGGGAGTCTCTACAATGAGCAGTTCTTC.

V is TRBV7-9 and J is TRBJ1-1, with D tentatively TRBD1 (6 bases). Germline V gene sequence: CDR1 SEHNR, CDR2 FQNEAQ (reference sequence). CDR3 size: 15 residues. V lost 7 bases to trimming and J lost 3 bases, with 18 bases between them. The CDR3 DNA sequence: TGTGCCAGCACCCGCAGGGGCCTCGGGTACACTGAAGCTTTCTTT. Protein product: CASTRRGLGYTEAFF. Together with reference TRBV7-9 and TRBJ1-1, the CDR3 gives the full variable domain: DTGVSQNPRHKITKRGQNVTFRCDPISEHNRLYWYRQTLGQGPEFLTYFQNEAQLEKSRLLSDRFSAERPKGSFSTLEIQRTEQGDSAMYLCASTRRGLGYTEAFFGQGTRLTVV.